These 20 T cell receptor beta chains originate from one sample sequenced in a study of blood T cells in healthy people across ages. A second PCR, run for about 6 to 11 cycles, used a sample-barcoded 5' primer plus a J-beta primer mix. Using its own MiXCR run on the 5' RACE reads, TCRdb lists one record per CDR3 protein. The profile shows about 1.5 million distinct CDR3 sequences, roughly 43% of them singletons. Material for sequencing was blood. The receptors come from a young woman in good health.

This clonotype turned up a few times. The V and J genes are TRBV12-3 or TRBV12-4 and TRBJ1-1, with D maybe TRBD1 (6 bases). The CDR3 contains 19 residues. V lost 3 bases and J 0 bases, leaving 23 bases between the germline ends. Here the CDR3 DNA reads TGTGCCAGCAGTTTGAATTTTCGCGCGCCAGGGGCCATGAACACTGAAGCTTTCTTT. Its protein product is CASSLNFRAPGAMNTEAFF.

This chain connects TRBV4-3 to TRBJ2-7, with D perhaps TRBD2 (5 bases). The CDR3 is made up of 14 amino acids. Trimming shortened V by 0 bases and J by 3 bases, and 9 bases separated the two germline ends. The germline CDR1 and CDR2 sequences are LGHNA and YSLEER. CDR3 in amino acids: CASSQDEGYYEQYF. CDR3 DNA sequence: TGCGCCAGCAGCCAAGATGAGGGTTACTACGAGCAGTACTTC.

The chain is built from TRBV7-2 and TRBJ2-1; D unresolved. Trimming took 5 bases from V and 9 from J, leaving 11 bases between them. The germline CDR1 and CDR2 sequences are SGHTA and FQGNSA. The CDR3 sequence is 12 residues long. CDR3 nucleotides: TGTGCCAGCAGCCCTTTTATAGGTGAGCAGTTCTTC. Protein: CASSPFIGEQFF.

The V gene is TRBV20-1, the J gene TRBJ1-5, with TRBD1 matching over 7 bases. The germline CDR1 and CDR2 sequences are DFQATT and SNEGSKA (reference sequence). The J segment lost 4 bases and the V segment lost 0 bases, leaving 6 bases of the junction unmatched. The CDR3 runs to 15 residues. This chain's CDR3 is CSARDRQGGNQPQHF. As DNA, the CDR3 is TGCAGTGCTAGAGACCGACAGGGAGGGAATCAGCCCCAGCATTTT.

V gene TRBV20-1 combines with J gene TRBJ2-7; 13 positions agree with TRBD2. J gave up 3 bases and V 4 bases, and 6 bases lay outside the gene matches. This CDR3 is built from 15 residues. Per germline, CDR1 DFQATT and CDR2 SNEGSKA (reference sequence). The CDR3 DNA is TGCAGTGCTAACTCAGGACTAGCGGGAGACTACGAGCAGTACTTC. It yields the protein CSANSGLAGDYEQYF.

The chain recombines TRBV20-1 with TRBJ1-1; 7 nucleotides line up with TRBD1. The CDR3 covers 13 residues. The J segment lost 4 bases and the V segment lost 5 bases, leaving 7 bases of the junction unmatched. Germline CDR1 is DFQATT and CDR2 is SNEGSKA (reference sequence). The CDR3 loop is CSAHGTVTTEAFF. In nucleotides, the CDR3 is TGCAGTGCTCACGGGACAGTTACCACTGAAGCTTTCTTT.

Notes on this clonotype: A single base separates this from a much larger clone, so it may be a read error. The chain links TRBV7-2 to TRBJ1-5, with 12 bases identical to TRBD1. Germline CDR1 reads SGHTA; CDR2 reads FQGNSA. The CDR3 is 15 amino acids. The CDR3 here is CASSPGTGGNQLQHF. The CDR3 nucleotides read TGTGCCAGCAGCCCCGGGACAGGGGGCAATCAGCTCCAGCATTTT.

CDR3 DNA: TGTGCCAGCAGTTACTCGGAATCTCTCCCCCTCCACTTT. It translates to CASSYSESLPLHF. The chain couples TRBV6-5 to TRBJ1-6; the D is unclear. V lost 0 bases and J 13 bases, leaving 10 bases between the germline ends. CDR3 size: 13 residues. Germline CDR1 is MNHEY and CDR2 is SVGAGI.

The chain is built from TRBV20-1 and TRBJ1-4; D is ambiguous. The germline V and J ends were trimmed by 6 bases and 0 bases, with 8 bases remaining between them. CDR1 is DFQATT and CDR2 is SNEGSKA in the germline V gene (reference sequence). The CDR3 contains 13 residues. DNA for the CDR3: TGCAGTGCCAGATGGGCAACTAATGAAAAACTGTTTTTT. This translates into CSARWATNEKLFF.

This clonotype was picked up a small number of times. V and J are TRBV20-1 and TRBJ1-1; D may be TRBD1 (6 bases). Germline CDR1 reads DFQATT; CDR2 reads SNEGSKA (reference sequence). The length of the CDR3 is 14 residues. Trimming took off 4 bases at V and 1 base at J, with 13 bases between the two ends. The CDR3, as DNA: TGCAGTGCTACTGCAGGGGCAGGGAACACTGAAGCTTTCTTT. Encoded protein: CSATAGAGNTEAFF.

This clonotype was observed a few times. The chain recombines TRBV20-1 with TRBJ2-7; D is unclear. Trimming took 3 bases from V and 3 from J, leaving 15 bases between them. The germline V gene encodes CDR1 DFQATT and CDR2 SNEGSKA (reference sequence). This CDR3 is built from 14 residues. The DNA of the CDR3 is TGCAGTGCTAGTGCCGGGCAACCTGGCTACGAGCAGTACTTC. This codes for CSASAGQPGYEQYF.

The V call is TRBV7-6, the J call TRBJ1-1; D is undetermined. The CDR3 loop spans 16 amino acids. The germline gives CDR1 SGHVS, CDR2 FNYEAQ. The V gene lost 5 bases and the J gene lost 0 bases, with 16 bases spanning the gap. This CDR3 is CASSPRARGLNTEAFF. CDR3 DNA: TGTGCCAGCAGCCCGCGAGCCAGAGGGCTGAACACTGAAGCTTTCTTT.

This clonotype was counted a few times. Just one base apart from a much larger clone, this may be a read error. The chain carries TRBV25-1 and TRBJ2-1, with 9 positions matching TRBD2. The length of the CDR3 is 19 residues. Per the germline V gene, CDR1 is MGHDK and CDR2 is SYGVNS. CDR3 nucleotides: TGTGCCAGCAGTGAAGGTGGAAGCGGGAGGACCCCAAACTACAATGAGCGGTTCTTC. Protein sequence: CASSEGGSGRTPNYNERFF. Full variable domain (rest looked up from reference TRBV25-1 and TRBJ2-1): EADIYQTPRYLVIGTGKKITLECSQTMGHDKMYWYQQDPGMELHLIHYSYGVNSTEKGDLSSESTVSRIRTEHFPLTLESARPSHTSQYLCASSEGGSGRTPNYNERFFGPGTRLTVL.

About this clonotype itself: Its ends do not fully match the called genes, so a read error is possible. The J gene is TRBJ2-1, the V gene TRBV7-9; 9 positions match TRBD2. CDR1 and CDR2 from the germline V gene are SEHNR and FQNEAQ (reference sequence). CDR3 length: 18 residues. CDR3: CTSTPSRWSSGIYNEQFF. Written as DNA, the CDR3 is TGTACCAGCACCCCTAGTCGGTGGTCTAGCGGGATCTACAATGAGCAGTTCTTC.

V gene TRBV9 combines with J gene TRBJ1-1; 9 bases fit TRBD1. Germline V gives CDR1 SGDLS, CDR2 YYNGEE. V was pared by 1 base and J by 0 bases, with 10 bases of the junction left unmatched. This CDR3 region has 18 residues. The CDR3 region is CASSVRPGQGYMNTEAFF. The DNA of the CDR3 is TGTGCCAGCAGCGTACGACCGGGACAGGGCTACATGAACACTGAAGCTTTCTTT.

The gene calls are TRBV4-1 and TRBJ1-1, with TRBD1 matching over 8 bases. The germline V gene has CDR1 MGHRA and CDR2 YSYEKL. V dropped 1 base and J dropped 4; count of bases not matched to a gene: 8. This CDR3 is 16 amino acids long. The CDR3: CASSQVGRGLGTEAFF. The CDR3 DNA reads as TGCGCCAGCAGCCAAGTTGGCAGGGGGCTCGGCACTGAAGCTTTCTTT.

The V call is TRBV29-1, the J call TRBJ1-2, with D uncertain. The CDR3 is 16 amino acids. From germline, CDR1 is SQVTM and CDR2 ANQGSEA. Trimming removed 5 bases from V and 3 bases from J, with 22 bases in between. The CDR3 region has the DNA TGCAGCGTTCCCCAACTGGCGGACCTGGTGGACTATGGCTACACCTTC. Encoded protein: CSVPQLADLVDYGYTF.

This clonotype was picked up a small number of times. V is TRBV12-3 or TRBV12-4 and J is TRBJ2-3, with a weak D call TRBD2 (6 bases). This CDR3 contains 13 residues. Trimming removed 5 bases at V and 5 bases at J, with 11 bases between. This chain's CDR3 is CASSPAGLDTQYF. DNA for the CDR3: TGTGCCAGCAGTCCGGCGGGGTTAGATACGCAGTATTTT.

The chain joins TRBV6-4 to TRBJ2-1; 9 bases agree with TRBD2. V gave up 4 bases and J gave up 4 bases; unmatched junction bases: 2. The CDR3 loop spans 14 amino acids. Germline lookup yields CDR1 MRHNA and CDR2 SNTAGT. The chain's CDR3 is CASSALAGYNEQFF. The CDR3 bases are TGTGCCAGCAGTGCACTAGCGGGTTACAATGAGCAGTTCTTC.

At least ten counts were recorded for this clonotype. The CDR3 loop is CASSVGVAGATDTQYF. In DNA form, the CDR3 reads TGTGCCAGCAGCGTAGGGGTAGCGGGAGCCACAGATACGCAGTATTTT. The chain links TRBV9 to TRBJ2-3; 9 bases match TRBD2. This CDR3 has 16 amino acids. Germline loops: CDR1 SGDLS, CDR2 YYNGEE. With V trimmed by 0 bases and J by 2 bases, 4 bases remained unmatched.